Below are 30 T cell receptor beta chains sequenced from a single sample in a study of cytomegalovirus exposure and HLA in healthy donors. This PCR relied on a set of 60 Vbeta primers and 13 Jbeta primers. TCRdb's table, derived via immunoSEQ multiplex PCR, lists solely in-frame clones and lacks some. This sample has roughly 150,000 clones, with around 73% found just once. Sequencing was carried out using PBMCs. These receptors all come from a male donor in good health and CMV-seronegative.

V and J are TRBV7-3 and TRBJ2-3; D is perhaps TRBD1 (6 bases). Trimming took 5 bases from V and 4 from J, leaving 13 bases between them. The CDR3 length is 14 residues. Looked up from germline, CDR1 is SGHTA and CDR2 is FQGTGA. The CDR3 DNA follows: TGTGCCAGCAGCCCCCAGCAGGGGTCAGATACGCAGTATTTT. Its translation: CASSPQQGSDTQYF.

The CDR3 loop is CASSPTGQGLLTEAFF. In nucleotides, the CDR3 is TGTGCCAGCAGCCCAACAGGACAGGGCCTACTTACTGAAGCTTTCTTT. The chain is built from TRBV9 and TRBJ1-1, with 8 bases that match TRBD1. This CDR3 is 16 amino acids long. V shed 4 bases, J shed 5 bases, and the junction held 13 bases outside the gene matches. CDR1 is SGDLS and CDR2 is YYNGEE in the germline V gene.

The DNA for the CDR3 is TGTGCCAGCAGCTTAACGGTGGGCAGGTATCTTGAAGCTTTCTTT. This codes for CASSLTVGRYLEAFF. V is TRBV11-2 and J is TRBJ1-1, with no clear D. Trimming shortened V by 2 bases and J by 7 bases, and 17 bases separated the two germline ends. The CDR3 has 15 residues. The V gene's germline CDR1 is SGHAT and CDR2 FQNNGV.

This chain links TRBV4-3 with TRBJ1-2, with TRBD1 matching 9 bases. The V gene end was trimmed by 4 bases and the J gene end by 2 bases; junction bases not matched to a gene: 5. The CDR3 is 15 residues long. Germline V gene lookup returns CDR1 LGHNA and CDR2 YSLEER. CDR3: CASSRGTGLNYGYTF. As DNA, the CDR3 is TGCGCCAGCAGCCGAGGGACAGGGCTAAACTATGGCTACACCTTC.

CDR3 DNA: TGTGCCAGCAGCTTAGCCCTACAGGGGGCCTTGGATACAGATACGCAGTATTTT. Translation: CASSLALQGALDTDTQYF. The V call is TRBV7-2, the J call TRBJ2-3; 9 bases agree with TRBD1. The CDR3 loop spans 18 amino acids. Germline V CDR1 and CDR2: SGHTA, FQGNSA. Unmatched junction bases numbered 10, after V lost 0 bases and J lost 3 bases.

V is TRBV10-3 and J is TRBJ2-5; no clear D gene. Germline lookup yields CDR1 ENHRY and CDR2 SYGVKD. V dropped 3 bases and J dropped 5 bases, with 13 bases sitting between them. This CDR3 has 14 residues. The CDR3 DNA sequence: TGTGCCATCAGTGATGGTGGGCTCCGGGAGACCCAGTACTTC. Translation gives CAISDGGLRETQYF.

The rearrangement links TRBV5-1 to TRBJ1-4; D may be TRBD1 (5 bases). Trimming removed 0 bases at V and 8 bases at J, with 14 bases between. Germline assignment: CDR1 SGHRS and CDR2 YFSETQ. The CDR3 loop spans 15 amino acids. CDR3 bases: TGCGCCAGCAGCTTGGATCAAAGGGGAGGAGAAAAACTGTTTTTT. Encoded protein: CASSLDQRGGEKLFF.

The chain joins TRBV19 to TRBJ1-2; TRBD1 might be the D (5 bases). The V gene's germline CDR1 is LNHDA and CDR2 SQIVND (reference sequence). The CDR3 has 12 amino acids. The V end was cut by 10 bases, the J end by 2 bases, with 11 bases between. The CDR3 is CATAGPNYGYTF. In nucleotides, the CDR3 is TGTGCCACAGCAGGGCCCAACTATGGCTACACCTTC.

The genes are TRBV5-1 and TRBJ1-1; D may be TRBD1 (6 bases). The V end was cut by 6 bases, the J end by 4 bases, with 16 bases between. The CDR3 is made up of 14 amino acids. Germline V CDR1 and CDR2: SGHRS, YFSETQ. CDR3 sequence (DNA): TGCGCCAGCAAACGAGCAGGGGAGGGCACTGAAGCTTTCTTT. It specifies CASKRAGEGTEAFF.

The rearrangement links TRBV7-2 to TRBJ2-7; 8 bases map to TRBD1. CDR3 length: 15 amino acids. V was pared by 6 bases and J by 3 bases, with 10 bases of the junction left unmatched. Germline V gene data show CDR1 as SGHTA and CDR2 as FQGNSA. Here the CDR3 reads CASSSGQGAFYEQYF. The CDR3, as DNA: TGTGCCAGCAGTTCCGGACAGGGAGCATTCTACGAGCAGTACTTC.

This clone was seen a few times. This rearrangement joins TRBV6-5 to TRBJ2-7, with a possible D match to TRBD1 (5 bases). The CDR3 runs 13 residues. In germline, CDR1 is MNHEY, CDR2 SVGAGI. Trimming cost V 2 bases and J 3 bases, with 8 bases left between them. This CDR3 is CASSYDSNYEQYF. DNA for the CDR3: TGTGCCAGCAGTTACGACAGCAACTACGAGCAGTACTTC.

V usage is TRBV6-5 and J usage is TRBJ2-5; 7 nucleotides line up with TRBD1. V trimming: 5 bases; J trimming: 5 bases; junction bases outside the gene matches: 11. Germline lookup yields CDR1 MNHEY and CDR2 SVGAGI. The CDR3 runs to 15 residues. Written as DNA, the CDR3 is TGTGCCAGCAGTACCTCCGGGACAGAAGGGGAGACCCAGTACTTC. This translates into CASSTSGTEGETQYF.

This chain uses TRBV18 with TRBJ1-2, with D possibly matching TRBD1 (5 bases). CDR3 size: 16 residues. Trimming cost V 0 bases and J 7 bases, with 18 bases left between them. Looked up from germline, CDR1 is KGHSH and CDR2 is LQKENI. For the CDR3, the DNA is TGTGCCAGCTCACCACCGGCAGGGAAGTCGTTATCTGGCTACACCTTC. Protein sequence: CASSPPAGKSLSGYTF.

This chain links TRBV28 with TRBJ1-2; D ambiguous. V lost 6 bases and J lost 5, with 13 bases in between. CDR3 length: 13 residues. Germline assignment: CDR1 MDHEN and CDR2 SYDVKM. The CDR3 DNA sequence: TGTGCCAGCAGGGAGACCGACCGGTATGGCTACACCTTC. Amino acids: CASRETDRYGYTF.

This chain joins TRBV29-1 and TRBJ2-3, with D unclear. Trimming pared 6 bases from V and 0 bases from J, leaving 7 bases between. CDR1 and CDR2 from the germline V gene are SQVTM and ANQGSEA. This CDR3 comprises 12 residues. The CDR3 bases are TGCAGCGTCGAGAGGAGCACAGATACGCAGTATTTT. Translated, it gives CSVERSTDTQYF.

The chain couples TRBV19 to TRBJ1-1; 8 bases match TRBD1. The germline gives CDR1 LNHDA, CDR2 SQIVND (reference sequence). The CDR3 length is 13 residues. Unmatched junction bases numbered 6, after V lost 5 bases and J lost 7 bases. The CDR3 DNA sequence: TGTGCCAGTAGTCACAGGGGGATCAATGAAGCTTTCTTT. Protein product: CASSHRGINEAFF.

This chain connects TRBV7-9 to TRBJ2-3; 7 positions match TRBD2. Germline CDR1 is SEHNR and CDR2 is FQNEAQ (reference sequence). V lost 6 bases to trimming and J lost 0 bases; unmatched junction nucleotides: 15. The CDR3 totals 18 residues. CDR3 loop: CASRHRTSSRFSTDTQYF. The CDR3 DNA is TGTGCCAGCAGACATCGGACTAGTTCAAGATTTAGCACAGATACGCAGTATTTT.

This sequence joins TRBV5-6 and TRBJ1-4; tentatively, D is TRBD1 (5 bases). The germline CDR1 and CDR2 sequences are SGHDT and YYEEEE. The CDR3 has 15 amino acids. The V gene lost 1 base and the J gene lost 3 bases, with 10 bases spanning the gap. The CDR3 reads CASSLLDRANEKLFF. The CDR3 nucleotides are TGTGCCAGCAGCTTGCTCGACAGAGCTAATGAAAAACTGTTTTTT.

This chain links TRBV5-4 with TRBJ1-5; D gene ambiguous. This CDR3 has 14 amino acids. Trimming removed 1 base at V and 4 bases at J, with 9 bases between. Germline V lookup: CDR1 SGHNT, CDR2 YYREEE (reference sequence). The CDR3 DNA is TGTGCCAGCAGCTTGCCCGGAGCTAATCAGCCCCAGCATTTT. Its translation is CASSLPGANQPQHF.

The chain recombines TRBV29-1 with TRBJ2-1; tentative D call: TRBD1 (5 bases). V shed 3 bases and J shed 4 bases, with 13 bases lying between them. CDR3 length: 14 residues. Per germline, CDR1 SQVTM and CDR2 ANQGSEA. The CDR3 nucleotides read TGCAGCGTTGACGTTCCCGGACAATACAATGAGCAGTTCTTC. Encoded protein: CSVDVPGQYNEQFF.

The rearrangement joins TRBV9 to TRBJ2-5; D possibly corresponds to TRBD2 (5 bases). Germline CDR1 and CDR2: SGDLS and YYNGEE. Trimming took off 2 bases at V and 5 bases at J, with 10 bases between the two ends. This CDR3 comprises 13 residues. The CDR3 DNA sequence: TGTGCCAGCAGCGTCAGCAGAGGGGAGACCCAGTACTTC. Translation: CASSVSRGETQYF. Supplemented by reference TRBV9 and TRBJ2-5, the full variable domain reads DSGVTQTPKHLITATGQRVTLRCSPRSGDLSVYWYQQSLDQGLQFLIQYYNGEERAKGNILERFSAQQFPDLHSELNLSSLELGDSALYFCASSVSRGETQYFGPGTRLLVL.

The V gene is TRBV7-8, the J gene TRBJ2-3; 10 bases map to TRBD1. With V trimmed by 6 bases and J by 6 bases, 3 bases remained unmatched. The CDR3 totals 13 residues. Per the germline V gene, CDR1 is SGHVS and CDR2 is FQNEAQ. The CDR3, as DNA: TGTGCCAGCAGTCAGGACAGGGGGGATACGCAGTATTTT. Encoded protein: CASSQDRGDTQYF.

The chain links TRBV10-3 to TRBJ2-5; 11 positions agree with TRBD2. This CDR3 region has 17 residues. Trimming at V came to 0 bases and at J to 5 bases, leaving 8 bases not matched to a gene. The V gene's germline CDR1 is ENHRY and CDR2 SYGVKD. The CDR3 DNA sequence: TGTGCCATCAGTGAGTCTATACTAGCGGGGGCGGAGGAGACCCAGTACTTC. Its translation is CAISESILAGAEETQYF.

The chain employs TRBV7-3 and TRBJ1-1; 10 bases match TRBD1. V lost 2 bases to trimming and J lost 3 bases; unmatched junction nucleotides: 0. CDR1 is SGHTA and CDR2 is FQGTGA in the germline V gene. The CDR3 runs 14 residues. The CDR3 region is CASSLGQGDTEAFF. The CDR3 DNA reads TGTGCCAGCAGCTTAGGACAGGGGGACACTGAAGCTTTCTTT.

About this clone: This CDR3 is also generated by other DNA sequences in the sample. V usage is TRBV18 and J usage is TRBJ2-7, with 10 bases lining up with TRBD2. This CDR3 region has 15 residues. Trimming removed 2 bases from V and 3 bases from J; junction bases left unmatched: 4. CDR1 and CDR2 (germline): KGHSH, LQKENI. The CDR3 region has the DNA TGTGCCAGCTCACCAGGGAGCGGGAGGGTCTACGAGCAGTACTTC. Residues: CASSPGSGRVYEQYF. The full variable domain, rest sourced from reference TRBV18 and TRBJ2-7, is NAGVMQNPRHLVRRRGQEARLRCSPMKGHSHVYWYRQLPEEGLKFMVYLQKENIIDESGMPKERFSAEFPKEGPSILRIQQVVRGDSAAYFCASSPGSGRVYEQYFGPGTRLTVT.

V and J are TRBV18 and TRBJ2-1; 9 bases match TRBD1. CDR1 and CDR2 from the germline V gene are KGHSH and LQKENI. CDR3 size: 14 residues. Trimming cost V 3 bases and J 9 bases; bases outside gene matches: 6. CDR3 amino acids: CASSPRGTGFEQFF. The CDR3, as DNA: TGTGCCAGCTCACCCCGAGGGACAGGGTTTGAGCAGTTCTTC.

This sequence joins TRBV4-3 and TRBJ1-5, with D unclear. From germline, CDR1 is LGHNA and CDR2 YSLEER. Trimming removed 0 bases at V and 3 bases at J, with 9 bases between. There are 15 residues in the CDR3. DNA of the CDR3: TGCGCCAGCAGCCAAGATTCGGGGAACAATCAGCCCCAGCATTTT. The encoded protein is CASSQDSGNNQPQHF.

The chain recombines TRBV6-1 with TRBJ2-7, with D perhaps TRBD1 (5 bases). CDR3 length: 13 residues. Germline V gives CDR1 MNHNS, CDR2 SASEGT. V gave up 3 bases and J gave up 12 bases, with 18 bases separating them. The CDR3 is CASSDNLQAQRYF. The DNA for the CDR3 is TGTGCCAGCAGTGATAACCTACAGGCCCAGCGGTACTTC.

The chain has TRBV4-1 and TRBJ1-3; D perhaps matches TRBD1 (6 bases). This CDR3 has 15 amino acids. Trimming left V 3 bases short and J 0 bases short, with 9 bases between. Germline V gives CDR1 MGHRA, CDR2 YSYEKL. CDR3 bases: TGCGCCAGCAGCCAGGGACACTTCTCTGGAAACACCATATATTTT. It translates to CASSQGHFSGNTIYF.

The table lists this clone with a count of one. The chain combines TRBV11-1 with TRBJ2-1; maybe TRBD2 (5 bases). CDR1 is SGHAT, CDR2 FQDESV, per germline (reference sequence). Trimming left V 1 base short and J 0 bases short, with 10 bases between. This CDR3 is built from 16 residues. CDR3 bases: TGTGCCAGCAGCTTAGAGGAGGCGAGCTCCTACAATGAGCAGTTCTTC. Protein product: CASSLEEASSYNEQFF.